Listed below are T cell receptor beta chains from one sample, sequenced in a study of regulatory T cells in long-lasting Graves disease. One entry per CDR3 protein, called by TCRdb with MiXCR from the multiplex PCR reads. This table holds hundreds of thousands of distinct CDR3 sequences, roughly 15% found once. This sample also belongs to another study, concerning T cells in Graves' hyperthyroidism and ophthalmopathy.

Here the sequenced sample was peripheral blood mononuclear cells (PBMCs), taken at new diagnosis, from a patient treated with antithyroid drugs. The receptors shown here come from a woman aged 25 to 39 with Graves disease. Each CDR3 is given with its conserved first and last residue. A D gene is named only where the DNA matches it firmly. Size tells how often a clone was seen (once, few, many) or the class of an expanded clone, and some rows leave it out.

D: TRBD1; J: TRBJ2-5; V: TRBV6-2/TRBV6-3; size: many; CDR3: CASSRDRAKETQYF; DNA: TGTGCCAGCAGCCGGGACAGGGCTAAAGAGACCCAGTACTTC
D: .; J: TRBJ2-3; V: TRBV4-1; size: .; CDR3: CASSQDQGSITQYF; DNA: TGCGCCAGCAGCCAAGATCAGGGGAGCATAACGCAGTATTTT
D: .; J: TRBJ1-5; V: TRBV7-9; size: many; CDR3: CASSLDVGASQPQHF; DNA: TGTGCCAGCAGCTTAGACGTGGGGGCGAGTCAGCCCCAGCATTTT
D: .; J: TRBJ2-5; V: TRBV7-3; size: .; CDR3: CASSQLGGAKETQYF; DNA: TGTGCCAGCAGCCAATTAGGGGGTGCGAAAGAGACCCAGTACTTC
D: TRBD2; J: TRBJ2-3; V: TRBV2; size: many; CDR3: CASSTGLAGGKDTQYF; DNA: TGTGCCAGCAGTACCGGACTAGCGGGAGGGAAAGATACGCAGTATTTT
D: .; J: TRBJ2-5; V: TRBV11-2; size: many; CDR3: CASNNGVTGTETQYF; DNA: TGTGCCAGCAACAACGGGGTAACCGGGACTGAGACCCAGTACTTC
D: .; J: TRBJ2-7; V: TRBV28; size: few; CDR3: CATLLYEQYF; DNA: TGTGCCACGCTTCTTTACGAGCAGTACTTC
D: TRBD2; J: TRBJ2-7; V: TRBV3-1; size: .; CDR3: CASSPSGREEQYF; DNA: TGTGCCAGCAGTCCTAGCGGGAGGGAAGAGCAGTACTTC
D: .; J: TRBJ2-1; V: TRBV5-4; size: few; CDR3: CASSSGGTMTGAYNEQFF; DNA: TGTGCCAGCAGCTCAGGGGGGACCATGACGGGAGCCTACAATGAGCAGTTCTTC
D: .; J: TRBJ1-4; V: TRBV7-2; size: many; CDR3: CASSSRRGLDEKLFF; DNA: TGTGCCAGCAGCAGTCGTCGGGGCCTGGATGAAAAACTGTTTTTT